This T cell receptor (beta chain) was sequenced in a study of shared clonotypes between healthy human individuals. Assay: immunoSEQ multiplex PCR; the TCRdb copy retains only in-frame clones and omits some. The sample carries over a million clones, around 95% recorded once. CDR3 length: 15 residues. V gave up 2 bases and J gave up 6 bases; unmatched junction bases: 4. From germline, CDR1 is LGHNA and CDR2 YSLEER. The TCR comes from a man aged 30 to 45 in good health. The gene calls are TRBV4-3 and TRBJ2-1, with 10 bases fitting TRBD2. Source material: naive CD4+ T cells sorted from blood. The subset denotes: CD45RA+ positively selected. CDR3 sequence: CASSQFSGRANEQFF. In DNA, the CDR3 is TGCGCCAGCAGCCAATTCAGCGGGAGGGCCAATGAGCAGTTCTTC.